This TCR beta chain was found in a study of cytomegalovirus exposure and HLA in healthy donors (dated by TCRdb to about 2017). Study-wide context: In an earlier analysis of fewer than 750 of the donors, 250 to 350 Gb of sequence data and about 110 million unique TCR beta sequences from 180 million or so T cells were reported. In the later analysis, no new phenotypic data were used to find candidate immune exposures; instead, reliance was placed on TCR beta sequences and their occurrence across donors. The number of typed donors differed by locus: roughly 629-640 for A, B, C, DRB1 and DQB1; some 540 for DQA1; 606 for DPA1; and 450 to 480 for DPB1. An early release covering 550 to 700 HLA-typed donors comprised approximately 290 gigabases of sequencing data and around 80 million unique TCR sequences. A later genetic analysis used genome-wide SNP genotypes for about three fifths of the roughly 700 donors, treating that subset as a discovery cohort. An earlier analysis of some 500 of the donors used high-throughput TCR beta sequencing to judge whether each TCR beta V gene segment behaved as functional or pseudogenic. Using immunosequencing, the study profiled T cell repertoires from around 670 subjects and related those repertoires to cytomegalovirus serostatus. HLA typing covered class I and class II loci at four-digit resolution. All discovery cohort repertoires had been generated using a single sequencing platform. In addition to the first cohort of roughly 700 subjects, a separate validation cohort of over 90 different subjects was used. A later analysis re-analyzed previously published TCR beta repertoires from 500 to 700 donors and added high-resolution HLA genotyping to study TCR occurrence patterns. Of the approximately 400 genotyped donors, less than 90% were placed in the genetic ancestry cluster associated with self-reported Caucasian donors. Across approximately 400 genotyped donors of the cohort, an average of about 250,000 unique TCR beta nucleotide sequences per donor were sequenced, and 15% to 20% of those sequences were non-productive. High-throughput TCR immunosequencing, statistical association of individual TCRs with disease status, and machine learning were combined to predict cytomegalovirus infection status. Alongside the repertoire data, information on donor age, sex, ethnicity and CMV serostatus was compiled. The aim of the study was to test whether cataloging public T cell receptors could identify signatures of past pathogen exposure. Several DR-DQ haplotypes were treated as single units for association and clustering because of strong linkage in the cohort.

CDR1 MNHEY and CDR2 SVGAGI are derived from the germline V gene. The CDR3 covers 15 residues, taking in both the cysteine and the phenylalanine. The only DNA kept is the CDR3, 45 bases in frame from the first base. V trim: 6 bases; J trim: 5 bases; unmatched bases: 7. As for this clone: There is no known antigen for this receptor. Per-base quality was not reported, and no clone a single base away is much larger than it.

The paper's findings and limits, for the study overall: In a later analysis, most CMV-associated TCR beta chains were found to appear HLA-restricted, with HLA associations seemingly driven largely by CMV exposure. In this cohort, only TCR beta chains were sequenced, and detectable features were limited by the absence of alpha or paired-chain data. In a later genetic analysis, a missense DCLRE1C variant was associated with V-gene and J-gene trimming of TCR beta chains, and the association was replicated in an independent cohort. A group of highly shared sequence variants was considered likely to be a technical artifact of the sequencing pipeline. Some IMGT-functional V segments, including TRBV6-2 and TRBV6-3, could not be distinguished by the 87-base-pair reads and were therefore excluded. Most TCR sequences were observed very rarely across donors, whereas some public TCRs were present in many individuals. Because counts were too low, some 17 rarely observed V segments, including chromosome 9 orphons, were excluded from the earlier analysis of several hundred of the donors. Several of the top co-occurrence clusters appeared to be linked to parvovirus B19, influenza, CMV and Epstein-Barr virus, according to a later analysis. Because HLA typing was unavailable for some donors at each locus, only the typed subset was used in association tests. In vitro tests confirmed that a few of the cytomegalovirus-associated TCR beta chains recognize cytomegalovirus antigens. In a later analysis, over 15,000 TCR beta sequences were associated with specific HLA alleles at a false discovery rate of 0.05. Assigning TCR associations to individual alleles was difficult when HLA alleles, especially DR and DQ, strongly co-occurred. In a later analysis, TCR association rates were found to vary across HLA loci, with the most associated TCRs seen for DRB1 alleles and the fewest for HLA-C alleles. The classifier was reported to diagnose cytomegalovirus status with high specificity and sensitivity in both the original and validation cohorts. The authors suggested that the approach could potentially be generalized to other disease states and immunological phenotypes. In an earlier analysis of some 500 of the donors, most TCR beta V segments were observed in productive rearrangements about 87% or about 30% of the time, broadly matching IMGT annotations. Correlated functional status among segregating V segments might be attributable to linkage disequilibrium, but an unknown experimental factor could not be ruled out. The study gave a list of under 200 TCR beta chains associated with cytomegalovirus. A further reported finding was that TCR beta sequences accurately predicted the HLA-A and HLA-B alleles for most subjects in the first cohort. A later analysis found that HLA-associated TCR beta chains were more clonally expanded and had lower generation probabilities than equally common non-associated chains. Sequencing depth was assumed to be roughly uniform across donors in the presence/absence analyses, though that assumption may not hold. For the cohort, immune exposure information was limited to CMV serostatus. Compared with the approximately 700-donor mean, donors in an Asian-associated ancestry cluster had fewer N-insertions in productive TCRs, according to a later genetic analysis.

To prepare the library, the immunoSEQ multiplex PCR assay was applied. The multiplex PCR relied on a mix of 60 forward primers for TCR Vbeta segments and 13 reverse primers for TCR Jbeta segments. A multiplex PCR assay on genomic DNA amplified the CDR3 region of rearranged TCR beta genes. The Illumina HiSeq System was used to sequence the amplified TCR beta libraries as 87-base-pair reads. The published analysis was carried out like this. A later analysis counted tens of millions of unique TCR beta chains across the 700 or so repertoires, and 10 million to 12 million of these chains were shared by at least two donors. Raw reads were error-corrected and collapsed into unique sequences with a nearest-neighbor algorithm that merged closely related sequences to remove PCR and sequencing errors. To assign V, D and J gene segments, CDR3 sequences were aligned to IMGT reference sequences. For a sequence to be retained, a match of at least six nucleotides was required to both a V gene segment and a J gene segment. A rearrangement was called productive if the CDR3 had no stop codons and remained in frame with V and J, and every other rearrangement was called non-productive. Following IMGT convention, CDR3 was defined as the stretch from the second conserved V-encoded cysteine to the conserved J-encoded phenylalanine. The earlier analysis of some 550 of the donors excluded any sequence lacking an unambiguous match to a single V gene segment. In an earlier analysis of 450 to 750 of the donors, a V segment was called functional when productive rearrangements were above 56.7%, and segregating when the standard deviation between donors exceeded 5%. A statistical classification framework was built to diagnose cytomegalovirus status from the catalog of TCR beta chain sequences. In a later analysis, TCR nucleotide sequences were compared against IMGT/GENE-DB human TR gene sequences so that V and J genes could be assigned. A later analysis assigned CDR3 sequences and most-parsimonious VDJ recombination scenarios with the TCRdist pipeline. In a later analysis, every TCR beta chain was defined by the combination of its CDR3 amino acid sequence and its V-gene family, and reads without a unique V-gene family were dropped. In a later analysis, around 650 highly shared, low-generation-probability nucleotide sequences were removed to address suspected cross-contamination and a sequencing artifact. In a later analysis, a clonal expansion index for each public chain was calculated from normalized within-repertoire ranks of inferred template counts. Generation probabilities in a later analysis came from a VDJ recombination model fitted to out-of-frame rearrangements, and those results were checked against IGoR. In a later analysis, hypergeometric tests were used to score TCR-TCR, TCR-HLA and TCR-CMV co-occurrence, with a repertoire-size bias correction applied to TCR pairs. In a later analysis, false discovery rates were estimated by permuting HLA or CMV assignments 20 times. In a later analysis, co-occurring TCRs were grouped using DBSCAN, and TCRdist sequence similarity was added for clustering within HLA-allele-positive subsets. Repertoires with fewer than 30,000 or more than 120,000 public chains, plus five repertoires with anomalous nucleotide sharing, were excluded from co-occurrence clustering. TCRdb limited this immuneACCESS table to in-frame rearrangements with V and J called. A share of clones is missing; checked studies link under half to unresolved V genes, and the rest is unexplained. Clone size and the V and J calls come from that table; the DNA yielded D and trimming. The sample table shows 150,000 to 200,000 clones, and about 75% are seen once. Jointly, the top ten make up roughly 10% of the sample.

The cohort was made up of 500 to 850 healthy bone marrow donors. All cohort members were sampled while nominally healthy, although unrecorded immune exposures were likely present. The donor was CMV seropositive and belonged to the group of about 290 seropositive cohort members. Each donor provided a peripheral blood sample, and peripheral blood mononuclear cells were used for TCR beta sequencing. Genomic DNA was extracted from the blood cell samples with the Qiagen DNeasy Blood Extraction Kit. Sequenced sample: PBMCs. Recombination connected TRBV6-5 to TRBJ1-4, and 9 junctional nucleotides match TRBD1. The receptor was derived from a man aged 18 to 29 in good health and CMV-seropositive. The sequenced DNA is TGTGCCAGCAGAACCGGTGGGACAGGGAATGAAAAACTGTTTTTT. This encodes CASRTGGTGNEKLFF.